In its sample, the clone carrying this TCR beta chain was seen a few times. Its specificity is not known. This entry belongs to a study of T-cell memory formation after mild COVID-19. Whole-study findings and limits: Second-wave clones reaching peak frequency on day 37 lacked confirmed SARS-CoV-2 specificity. Contracting clones from day 15 to 85 had balanced CD4/CD8; later expanders favoured CD4+.

TCRdb re-analysed the 5' RACE reads in MiXCR, keeping a single row per CDR3 protein. Among 450,000 or so distinct CDR3 sequences, more than 20% were seen once, and the ten largest hold about an eighth. The TCR was taken from an adult woman who had mild COVID-19 (a few samples of this study predate the infection). Cell type and time point are not known. The sample comprised PBMCs or a T cell subset sorted from them (not recorded which).

CDR3 DNA: TGTGCCAGCAGCCCCACTAGCGGGGGGCACCAAGAGACCCAGTACTTC. Protein sequence: CASSPTSGGHQETQYF. V usage is TRBV7-7 and J usage is TRBJ2-5; 12 bases map to TRBD2. The CDR3 has 16 residues. J was trimmed by 0 bases and V by 5 bases; bases with no gene match: 4. Germline CDR1 SSHAT, CDR2 FNYEAQ (reference sequence).